Presented here are 20 T cell receptor beta chains from one specimen sequenced in a study of Ad26.COV2.S vaccination and SARS-CoV-2 variants. Sequencing was performed with immunoSEQ multiplex PCR; in TCRdb, only in-frame clones are kept and a portion is missing. This table has some 270,000 clones, roughly 85% appearing once. Treatment reported: 15 to 20 received Ad26.COV2.S at low or high dose, single or two shots; about 5 received placebo; per-sample allocation not given. Day 63 after the first injection of vaccine or placebo was the sampling time. The specimen was peripheral blood, collected in a trial of Ad26.COV2.S vaccine versus placebo. The receptors originated from a person between 18 and 60 years old who received the Ad26.COV2.S COVID-19 vaccine or a placebo.

This clone was picked up many times. This chain joins TRBV4-2 and TRBJ1-1, with D perhaps TRBD1 (6 bases). V was shortened by 4 bases and J by 5 bases, with 11 bases between the two germline ends. The CDR3 spans 13 residues. CDR1 is LGHNA and CDR2 is YNFKEQ in the germline V gene. The CDR3 DNA follows: TGTGCCAGCAGCCCGACAGGCCGGACTGAAGCTTTCTTT. This gives the protein CASSPTGRTEAFF.

The J gene is TRBJ1-1, the V gene TRBV30; 7 nucleotides line up with TRBD1. Germline CDR1 reads GTSNPN; CDR2 reads SVGIG (reference sequence). After removal of 2 bases from V and 5 bases from J, the junction contained 5 bases not matched to a gene. The CDR3 runs to 13 residues. CDR3 in DNA: TGTGCCTGGAGTCGACAGGGCCGGACTGAAGCTTTCTTT. It codes for CAWSRQGRTEAFF.

The chain links TRBV19 to TRBJ2-4; no firm D call. Trimming removed 9 bases at V and 1 base at J, with 10 bases between. The CDR3 sequence is 13 residues long. Germline CDR1 LNHDA, CDR2 SQIVND (reference sequence). The chain's CDR3 is CASSTEAKNIQYF. CDR3 coding DNA: TGTGCCAGCTCCACGGAGGCCAAAAACATTCAGTACTTC.

Only one count was recorded for this clone. The rearrangement links TRBV9 to TRBJ2-7; D is perhaps TRBD1 or TRBD2 (5 bases each). There are 14 residues in the CDR3. The germline CDR1 and CDR2 sequences are SGDLS and YYNGEE. The germline V and J ends were trimmed by 0 bases and 0 bases, with 7 bases remaining between them. Here the CDR3 DNA reads TGTGCCAGCAGCGTAGAAGGGACCTCCTACGAGCAGTACTTC. Encoded protein: CASSVEGTSYEQYF.

The chain is built from TRBV2 and TRBJ2-3; tentative D call: TRBD1 (5 bases). Trimming removed 7 bases at V and 5 bases at J, with 19 bases between. Germline values: CDR1 SNHLY, CDR2 FYNNEI. The CDR3 loop spans 15 amino acids. The CDR3 DNA reads as TGTGCCAGCACCCCTAAATGGGGCACCCTAGATACGCAGTATTTT. This translates into CASTPKWGTLDTQYF.

The gene calls are TRBV7-3 and TRBJ2-2; 9 positions match TRBD1. The V segment lost 3 bases and the J segment 8 bases; nucleotides outside the gene matches: 25. There are 21 residues in the CDR3. Germline V gene data show CDR1 as SGHTA and CDR2 as FQGTGA. CDR3 amino acids: CASSFFSGAIGGTGLRGELFF. CDR3 in DNA: TGTGCCAGCAGCTTTTTTTCCGGGGCCATTGGGGGGACAGGGCTCCGAGGGGAGCTGTTTTTT.

There are a few counts of this clone. V gene TRBV5-1 combines with J gene TRBJ1-2; 10 bases map to TRBD1. V shed 7 bases and J 2 bases; nucleotides not matched to a gene: 11. The CDR3 loop spans 16 amino acids. Germline V gene lookup returns CDR1 SGHRS and CDR2 YFSETQ. CDR3 sequence: CASGSPGQGSNYGYTF. CDR3 nucleotides: TGCGCCAGCGGCTCCCCGGGACAGGGGTCCAACTATGGCTACACCTTC.

V and J are TRBV11-2 and TRBJ2-5; 11 bases agree with TRBD2. There are 15 residues in the CDR3. V lost 3 bases and J lost 5; bases outside the gene matches: 5. Germline V gene data show CDR1 as SGHAT and CDR2 as FQNNGV. The CDR3 nucleotides are TGTGCCAGCAGCTTTAGCGGGAGGGAGGGGGAGACCCAGTACTTC. The encoded protein is CASSFSGREGETQYF.

This sequence joins TRBV7-9 and TRBJ2-2, with 10 bases identical to TRBD1. The ends lost 6 bases at V and 0 bases at J; junction bases unmatched: 4. Germline V lookup: CDR1 SEHNR, CDR2 FQNEAQ (reference sequence). The CDR3 runs to 16 residues. The CDR3 region has the DNA TGTGCCAGCAGACGACAGGGGGCCTCGAACACCGGGGAGCTGTTTTTT. It codes for CASRRQGASNTGELFF.

This chain uses TRBV11-2 with TRBJ1-3; D might be TRBD1 (6 bases). The V end lost 4 bases, the J end lost 7 bases, and 14 bases lay between the germline ends. Germline V lookup: CDR1 SGHAT, CDR2 FQNNGV. This CDR3 has 14 residues. The CDR3 protein is CASSSTDRGNTIYF. The CDR3 nucleotides read TGTGCCAGCAGCTCGACGGACAGAGGGAACACCATATATTTT. The complete variable domain, with remaining parts taken from reference TRBV11-2 and TRBJ1-3, reads EAGVAQSPRYKIIEKRQSVAFWCNPISGHATLYWYQQILGQGPKLLIQFQNNGVVDDSQLPKDRFSAERLKGVDSTLKIQPAKLEDSAVYLCASSSTDRGNTIYFGEGSWLTVV.

Concerning this clone: The identical CDR3 is also encoded by other nucleotide sequences in the sample. The chain uses TRBV2 and TRBJ1-1; D gene uncertain. V gave up 0 bases and J gave up 1 base, with 6 bases separating them. This CDR3 is 14 amino acids long. Germline V lookup: CDR1 SNHLY, CDR2 FYNNEI. CDR3: CASSEALRNTEAFF. The CDR3, as DNA: TGTGCCAGCAGTGAAGCGTTAAGGAACACTGAAGCTTTCTTT.

The chain combines TRBV5-6 with TRBJ1-5, with 7 bases fitting TRBD1. Trimming took 3 bases from V and 7 from J; bases not matched to a gene: 4. Germline V gives CDR1 SGHDT, CDR2 YYEEEE. The CDR3 contains 13 residues. The DNA for the CDR3 is TGTGCCAGCAGCTCCAGGGACAGCCAGCCCCAGCATTTT. This gives the protein CASSSRDSQPQHF.

The V gene is TRBV10-3, the J gene TRBJ2-3, with D possibly being TRBD2 (6 bases). With 3 bases removed from V and 4 bases from J, the gap between germline ends came to 14 bases. Germline loops: CDR1 ENHRY, CDR2 SYGVKD. The CDR3 loop spans 15 amino acids. The CDR3 protein is CAISESAGWADTQYF. CDR3 DNA sequence: TGTGCCATCAGTGAATCCGCGGGATGGGCAGATACGCAGTATTTT.

The gene calls are TRBV4-3 and TRBJ1-1; D remains ambiguous. CDR3 length: 16 residues. Trimming pared 0 bases from V and 4 bases from J, leaving 15 bases between. Germline values: CDR1 LGHNA, CDR2 YSLEER. CDR3 coding DNA: TGCGCCAGCAGCCAAGATTCTGGGTTATTCGGCACTGAAGCTTTCTTT. Its protein product is CASSQDSGLFGTEAFF.

The gene calls are TRBV2 and TRBJ2-1; 11 nucleotides match TRBD2. Germline V gene data show CDR1 as SNHLY and CDR2 as FYNNEI. The length of the CDR3 is 15 residues. V shed 5 bases, J shed 6 bases, and the junction held 6 bases outside the gene matches. CDR3 DNA sequence: TGTGCCAGCAGTTTCTTAGCGGGGGGGACCAATGAGCAGTTCTTC. Translated, it gives CASSFLAGGTNEQFF.

The chain carries TRBV5-5 and TRBJ2-1; D is possibly TRBD2 (5 bases). The V gene lost 4 bases and the J gene lost 0 bases, with 14 bases spanning the gap. Germline V lookup: CDR1 SGHKS, CDR2 YYEKEE (reference sequence). The CDR3 runs 16 residues. CDR3 sequence: CASSPTDSSSYNEQFF. CDR3 DNA: TGTGCCAGCAGCCCTACGGACTCGAGCTCCTACAATGAGCAGTTCTTC.

This sequence joins TRBV5-4 and TRBJ2-5; possible D gene TRBD2, 5 bases. V dropped 4 bases and J dropped 2 bases, with 18 bases sitting between them. CDR1 and CDR2 from the germline V gene are SGHNT and YYREEE (reference sequence). The CDR3 consists of 16 residues. CDR3 sequence reads: CASSGLGERGQETQYF. In DNA, the CDR3 is TGTGCCAGCAGCGGTCTTGGGGAGAGAGGGCAAGAGACCCAGTACTTC.

This rearrangement joins TRBV3-1 (or the pseudogene TRBV3-2) to TRBJ2-5, with D perhaps TRBD1 or TRBD2 (5 bases each). The CDR3 loop spans 14 amino acids. Germline V gene lookup returns CDR1 LGHDT and CDR2 YNNKEL (reference sequence). V was pared by 5 bases and J by 5 bases, with 15 bases between. CDR3 nucleotide sequence: TGTGCCAGCAGCTCCGGTGGGGGTGGGGAGACCCAGTACTTC. This translates into CASSSGGGGETQYF.

The J gene is TRBJ1-2, the V gene TRBV7-9, with D unclear. Germline lookup yields CDR1 SEHNR and CDR2 FQNEAQ (reference sequence). The V end lost 7 bases, the J end lost 4 bases, and 25 bases lay between the germline ends. The CDR3 loop spans 17 amino acids. As DNA, the CDR3 is TGTGCCAGCACCTCAATGCGGTTGACGGAAGATCTCTATGGCTACACCTTC. It codes for CASTSMRLTEDLYGYTF.

About this clone itself: The sample contains more than one DNA sequence encoding this CDR3. The chain is built from TRBV7-2 and TRBJ2-7, with no clear D. Germline V gene lookup returns CDR1 SGHTA and CDR2 FQGNSA. V was trimmed by 2 bases and J by 4 bases, leaving 3 bases between them. This CDR3 comprises 11 residues. The CDR3 DNA is TGTGCCAGCAGCTTAAGGTACGAGCAGTACTTC. Amino acids: CASSLRYEQYF.